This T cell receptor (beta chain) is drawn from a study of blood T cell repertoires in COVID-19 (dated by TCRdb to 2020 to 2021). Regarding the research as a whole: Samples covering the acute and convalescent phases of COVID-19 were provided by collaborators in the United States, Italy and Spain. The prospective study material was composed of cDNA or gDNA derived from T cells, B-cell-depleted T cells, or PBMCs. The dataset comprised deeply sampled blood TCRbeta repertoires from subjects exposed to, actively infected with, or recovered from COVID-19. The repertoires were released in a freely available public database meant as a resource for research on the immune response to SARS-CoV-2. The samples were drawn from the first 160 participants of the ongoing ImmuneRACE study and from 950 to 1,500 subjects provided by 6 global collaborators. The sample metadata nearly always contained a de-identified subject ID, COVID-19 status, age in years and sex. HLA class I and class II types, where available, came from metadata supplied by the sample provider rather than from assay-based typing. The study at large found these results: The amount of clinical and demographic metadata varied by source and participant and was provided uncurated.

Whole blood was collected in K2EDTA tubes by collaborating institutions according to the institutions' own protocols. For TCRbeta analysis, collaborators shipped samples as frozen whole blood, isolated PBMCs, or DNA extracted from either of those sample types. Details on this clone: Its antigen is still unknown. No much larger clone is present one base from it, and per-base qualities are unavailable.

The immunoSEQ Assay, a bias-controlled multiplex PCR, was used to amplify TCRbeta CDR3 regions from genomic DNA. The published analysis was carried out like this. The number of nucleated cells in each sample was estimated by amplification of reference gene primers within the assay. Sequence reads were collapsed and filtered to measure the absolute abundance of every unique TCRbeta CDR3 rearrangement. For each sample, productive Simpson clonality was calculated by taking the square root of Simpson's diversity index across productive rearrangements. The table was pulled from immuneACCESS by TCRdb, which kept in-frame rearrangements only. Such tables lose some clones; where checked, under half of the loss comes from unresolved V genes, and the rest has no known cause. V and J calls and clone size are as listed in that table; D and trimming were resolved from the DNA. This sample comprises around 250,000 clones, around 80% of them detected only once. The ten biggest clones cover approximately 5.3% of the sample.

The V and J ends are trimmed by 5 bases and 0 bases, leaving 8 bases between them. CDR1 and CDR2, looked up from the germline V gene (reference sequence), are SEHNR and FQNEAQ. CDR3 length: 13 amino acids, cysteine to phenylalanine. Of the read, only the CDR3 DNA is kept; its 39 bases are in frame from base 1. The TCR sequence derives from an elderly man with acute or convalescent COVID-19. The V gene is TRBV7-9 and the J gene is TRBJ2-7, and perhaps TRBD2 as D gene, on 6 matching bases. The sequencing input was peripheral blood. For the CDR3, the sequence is CASSRDSSYEQYF. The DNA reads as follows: TGTGCCAGCAGCCGGGACTCCTCCTACGAGCAGTACTTC.